A single sample gave rise to the 14 T cell receptor beta chains below, sequenced in a study of OX40 agonist ivuxolimab in advanced cancers. Only in-frame clones appear in the TCRdb table, and some are missing; sequencing was by immunoSEQ multiplex PCR. The sample holds tens of thousands of clones, 70% to 90% seen once. The sequencing used CD4+ or CD8+ T cells sorted from blood, collected in a trial of the OX40 agonist ivuxolimab. These receptors all come from an adult with an advanced solid tumor such as melanoma, head and neck, liver or kidney cancer.

The J gene is TRBJ1-4, the V gene TRBV19, with D possibly TRBD1 on 6 matching bases. Germline CDR1 and CDR2: LNHDA and SQIVND (reference sequence). Trimming took off 5 bases at V and 13 bases at J, with 14 bases between the two ends. This CDR3 region has 12 residues. The CDR3 DNA follows: TGTGCCAGTAGTGCCCCGGGGGGGGCACTGTTTTTT. Protein sequence: CASSAPGGALFF.

The chain joins TRBV6-5 to TRBJ2-5; D is possibly TRBD1 or TRBD2 (5 bases each). The CDR3 has 16 amino acids. Trimming took 0 bases from V and 3 from J, leaving 14 bases between them. Germline lookup yields CDR1 MNHEY and CDR2 SVGAGI. Here the CDR3 DNA reads TGTGCCAGCAGTTACTCACCGGGCCTGGGGGAAGAGACCCAGTACTTC. Its translation: CASSYSPGLGEETQYF.

The CDR3 sequence is CAWSYQQGPMGGELFF. DNA of the CDR3: TGTGCCTGGAGTTACCAACAGGGGCCTATGGGCGGGGAGCTGTTTTTT. This chain joins TRBV30 and TRBJ2-2; 7 bases fit TRBD1. Germline CDR1 GTSNPN, CDR2 SVGIG (reference sequence). The CDR3 sequence is 16 residues long. J was trimmed by 7 bases and V by 2 bases; bases with no gene match: 13. The full variable domain, with the rest looked up from reference TRBV30 and TRBJ2-2, is SQTIHQWPATLVQPVGSPLSLECTVEGTSNPNLYWYRQAAGRGLQLLFYSVGIGQISSEVPQNLSASRPQDRQFILSSKKLLLSDSGFYLCAWSYQQGPMGGELFFGEGSRLTVL.

V usage is TRBV7-3 and J usage is TRBJ2-5; 10 bases match TRBD2. The J segment lost 5 bases and the V segment lost 5 bases, leaving 5 bases of the junction unmatched. The germline V gene encodes CDR1 SGHTA and CDR2 FQGTGA. This CDR3 has 14 amino acids. Here the CDR3 reads CASSPSGGAETQYF. The CDR3 DNA follows: TGTGCCAGCAGCCCCAGCGGGGGGGCGGAGACCCAGTACTTC.

This chain uses TRBV5-1 with TRBJ2-5; 13 nucleotides align to TRBD2. Germline trimming cut 5 bases from V and 5 bases from J; bases unmatched to any gene: 9. Germline values: CDR1 SGHRS, CDR2 YFSETQ. This CDR3 has 16 residues. The CDR3 spells CASRYLGLAGRETQYF. CDR3 coding DNA: TGCGCCAGCAGATACCTGGGACTAGCGGGGCGGGAGACCCAGTACTTC.

The chain joins TRBV6-5 to TRBJ1-5; 9 positions match TRBD1. The germline V gene encodes CDR1 MNHEY and CDR2 SVGAGI. The V and J ends lost 6 bases and 3 bases, in that order; junction bases with no gene match: 6. There are 15 residues in the CDR3. The CDR3 is CASRLTGGNNQPQHF. The CDR3 DNA reads as TGTGCCAGCAGACTAACAGGGGGCAACAATCAGCCCCAGCATTTT.

In this sample, this clone turned up once. V usage is TRBV29-1 and J usage is TRBJ1-3; tentatively, D is TRBD1 (6 bases). Trimming removed 1 base at V and 6 bases at J, with 13 bases between. The CDR3 is 14 residues long. The germline V gene has CDR1 SQVTM and CDR2 ANQGSEA. The CDR3 DNA reads TGCAGCGTTGAAGGCAGGGGAACAGAAAACACCATATATTTT. It is translated as CSVEGRGTENTIYF. Based on the CDR3 plus reference TRBV29-1 and TRBJ1-3, the full variable domain is SAVISQKPSRDICQRGTSLTIQCQVDSQVTMMFWYRQQPGQSLTLIATANQGSEATYESGFVIDKFPISRPNLTFSTLTVSNMSPEDSSIYLCSVEGRGTENTIYFGEGSWLTVV.

J is TRBJ2-7 and V is TRBV28; D is unclear. V lost 6 bases and J 6 bases, leaving 12 bases between the germline ends. The CDR3 runs 12 residues. CDR1 MDHEN and CDR2 SYDVKM come from the germline V gene. The CDR3 region has the DNA TGTGCCAGCAGAACCCGTCGTAGCGAGCAGTACTTC. Residues: CASRTRRSEQYF.

This chain joins TRBV7-2 and TRBJ1-5, with TRBD1 matching 7 bases. Trimming at V came to 3 bases and at J to 7 bases, leaving 9 bases not matched to a gene. Per the germline V gene, CDR1 is SGHTA and CDR2 is FQGNSA. This CDR3 is 15 amino acids long. The CDR3 DNA is TGTGCCAGCAGCTTCCAGACAGGGCTGGGACAGCCCCAGCATTTT. Encoded protein: CASSFQTGLGQPQHF.

This clone has just one count. The V and J genes are TRBV6-5 and TRBJ1-1, with TRBD1 matching over 9 bases. The CDR3 loop spans 16 amino acids. Germline V CDR1 and CDR2: MNHEY, SVGAGI. Trimming removed 0 bases from V and 7 bases from J; junction bases left unmatched: 9. The CDR3 here is CASSYSTGGKKGEAFF. The CDR3, as DNA: TGTGCCAGCAGTTACTCGACAGGGGGTAAAAAGGGTGAAGCTTTCTTT.

The V and J genes are TRBV6-1 and TRBJ2-7; no clear D. CDR1 is MNHNS, CDR2 SASEGT, per germline. Trimming stripped 5 bases from V and 2 bases from J, with 13 bases between. This CDR3 is built from 14 residues. CDR3 residues: CASSQDTQPYEQYF. The CDR3, as DNA: TGTGCCAGCAGTCAAGACACCCAGCCCTACGAGCAGTACTTC.

The V and J genes are TRBV18 and TRBJ1-1, with TRBD1 matching 8 bases. After removal of 5 bases from V and 1 base from J, the junction contained 6 bases not matched to a gene. The CDR3 spans 15 residues. Germline V gene data show CDR1 as KGHSH and CDR2 as LQKENI. CDR3: CASSSTRGPNTEAFF. The CDR3 region has the DNA TGTGCCAGCTCATCGACCAGGGGGCCGAACACTGAAGCTTTCTTT.

The genes are TRBV2 and TRBJ1-5; tentative D call: TRBD1 (6 bases). The CDR3 covers 15 residues. The V gene lost 6 bases and the J gene lost 0 bases, with 12 bases spanning the gap. Germline CDR1 is SNHLY and CDR2 is FYNNEI. The CDR3 DNA reads as TGTGCCAGCAGGGACAGCCCTTATAGCAATCAGCCCCAGCATTTT. Its translation: CASRDSPYSNQPQHF.

This clone was counted a few times. This sequence joins TRBV4-2 and TRBJ1-2; 10 positions agree with TRBD1. This CDR3 spans 16 amino acids. CDR1 is LGHNA and CDR2 is YNFKEQ in the germline V gene. The J segment lost 6 bases and the V segment lost 5 bases, leaving 12 bases of the junction unmatched. The CDR3 protein is CASSYSDRGHVNGYTF. The CDR3, as DNA: TGTGCCAGCAGCTATTCCGACAGGGGGCACGTGAATGGCTACACCTTC.